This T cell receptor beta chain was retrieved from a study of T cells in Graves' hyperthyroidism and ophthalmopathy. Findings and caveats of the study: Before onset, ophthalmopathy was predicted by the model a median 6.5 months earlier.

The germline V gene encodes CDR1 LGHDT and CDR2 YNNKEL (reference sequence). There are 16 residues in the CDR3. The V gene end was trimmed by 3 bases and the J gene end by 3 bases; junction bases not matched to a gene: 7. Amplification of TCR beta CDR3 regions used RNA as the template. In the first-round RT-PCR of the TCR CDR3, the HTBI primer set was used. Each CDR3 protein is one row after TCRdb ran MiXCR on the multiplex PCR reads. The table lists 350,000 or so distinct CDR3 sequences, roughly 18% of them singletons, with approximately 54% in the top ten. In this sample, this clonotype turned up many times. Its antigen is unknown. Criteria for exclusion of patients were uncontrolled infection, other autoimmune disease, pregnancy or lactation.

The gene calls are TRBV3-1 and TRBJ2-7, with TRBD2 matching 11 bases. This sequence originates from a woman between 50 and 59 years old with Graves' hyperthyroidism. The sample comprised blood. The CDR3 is CASSHLLAGVNYEQYF. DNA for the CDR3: TGTGCCAGCAGCCATTTACTAGCGGGAGTAAACTACGAGCAGTACTTC.